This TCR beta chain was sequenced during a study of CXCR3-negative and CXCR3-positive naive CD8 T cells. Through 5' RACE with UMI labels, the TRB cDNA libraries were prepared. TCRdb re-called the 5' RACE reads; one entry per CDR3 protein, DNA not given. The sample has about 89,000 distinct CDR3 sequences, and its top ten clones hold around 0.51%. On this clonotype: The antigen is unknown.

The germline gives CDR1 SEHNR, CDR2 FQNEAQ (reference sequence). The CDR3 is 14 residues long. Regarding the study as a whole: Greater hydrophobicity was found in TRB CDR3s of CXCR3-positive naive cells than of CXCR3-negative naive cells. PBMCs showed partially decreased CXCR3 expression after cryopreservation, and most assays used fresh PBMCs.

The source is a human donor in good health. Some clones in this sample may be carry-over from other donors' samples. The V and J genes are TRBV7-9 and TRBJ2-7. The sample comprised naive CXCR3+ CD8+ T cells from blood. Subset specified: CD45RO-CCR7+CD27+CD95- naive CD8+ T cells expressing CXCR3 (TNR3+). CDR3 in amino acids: CASSLADSSYEQYF.